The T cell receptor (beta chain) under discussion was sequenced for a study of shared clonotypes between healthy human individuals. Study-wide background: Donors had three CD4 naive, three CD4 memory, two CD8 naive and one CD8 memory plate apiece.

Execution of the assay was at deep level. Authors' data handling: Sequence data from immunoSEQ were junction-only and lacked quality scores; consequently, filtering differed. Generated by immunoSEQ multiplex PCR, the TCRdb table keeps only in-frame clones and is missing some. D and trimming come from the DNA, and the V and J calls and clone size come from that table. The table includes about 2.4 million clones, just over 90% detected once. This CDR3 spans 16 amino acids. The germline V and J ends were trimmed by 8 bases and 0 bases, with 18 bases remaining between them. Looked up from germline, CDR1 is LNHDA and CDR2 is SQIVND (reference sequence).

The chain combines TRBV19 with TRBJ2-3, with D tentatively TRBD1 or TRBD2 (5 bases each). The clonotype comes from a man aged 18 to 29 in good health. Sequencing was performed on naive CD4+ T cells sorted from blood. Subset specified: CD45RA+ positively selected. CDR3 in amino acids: CASSWTRGVSTDTQYF. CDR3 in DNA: TGTGCCAGTTCCTGGACGCGAGGGGTAAGCACAGATACGCAGTATTTT.